This T cell receptor beta chain came from a study of Ad26.COV2.S vaccination and SARS-CoV-2 variants. At the level of the study: Once or twice, 56 days apart, Ad26.COV2.S was delivered intramuscularly.

The CDR3 loop spans 14 amino acids. CDR1 and CDR2 from the germline V gene are SNHLY and FYNNEI. V was trimmed by 4 bases and J by 2 bases, leaving 10 bases between them. Sequencing used immunoSEQ multiplex PCR; TCRdb keeps in-frame clones, though not all of them. The sample holds 200,000 to 300,000 clones, around 87% seen once. General study results and limits: It is possible that the TCR breadth and depth analyses underestimated the total T cell responses.

Sample treatment: some 19 received Ad26.COV2.S at low or high dose, single or two shots; roughly 5 received placebo; per-sample allocation not given. The samples date from day 63 after the first vaccine or placebo injection. This person who donated was an adult of 18-55 years in Boston. Participants' vaccine, an Ad26 vector, delivered Wuhan-strain SARS-CoV-2 spike. As to this clone: The antigen is unknown.

The TCR was taken from a person between 18 and 65 years old who received the Ad26.COV2.S COVID-19 vaccine or a placebo. The chain is built from TRBV2 and TRBJ2-3; a weak D match, TRBD2 (6 bases). This specimen consisted of peripheral blood, obtained in a trial of Ad26.COV2.S vaccine versus placebo. The CDR3 sequence is CASSGSGVTDTQYF. DNA of the CDR3: TGTGCCAGCAGTGGTTCGGGGGTCACAGATACGCAGTATTTT.